This T cell receptor (beta chain) was found in a study of shared clonotypes between healthy human individuals. The method was immunoSEQ multiplex PCR; TCRdb's version includes in-frame clones alone and lacks a portion of them. This sample carries around 100,000 clones, approximately 65% of them seen once, and the ten largest clones take approximately 23%. Germline V gene sequence: CDR1 SGHRS, CDR2 YFSETQ. The CDR3 consists of 12 residues. V lost 9 bases and J lost 1, with 10 bases in between. Healthy and HIV-negative, the adult donors had no recent acute infections or vaccinations. The V gene is TRBV5-1, the J gene TRBJ1-1; unclear D gene. The source of this sequence is a woman aged 25 to 45 in good health. Source material: memory CD8+ T cells sorted from blood. Subset described: CD45RO+ cells pooled with CCR7-negative TemRA cells. CDR3 in DNA: TGCGCCACCTCGGACGGGAACACTGAAGCTTTCTTT. Its protein is CATSDGNTEAFF. Full variable domain (missing parts from reference TRBV5-1 and TRBJ1-1): KAGVTQTPRYLIKTRGQQVTLSCSPISGHRSVSWYQQTPGQGLQFLFEYFSETQRNKGNFPGRFSGRQFSNSRSEMNVSTLELGDSALYLCATSDGNTEAFFGQGTRLTVV.